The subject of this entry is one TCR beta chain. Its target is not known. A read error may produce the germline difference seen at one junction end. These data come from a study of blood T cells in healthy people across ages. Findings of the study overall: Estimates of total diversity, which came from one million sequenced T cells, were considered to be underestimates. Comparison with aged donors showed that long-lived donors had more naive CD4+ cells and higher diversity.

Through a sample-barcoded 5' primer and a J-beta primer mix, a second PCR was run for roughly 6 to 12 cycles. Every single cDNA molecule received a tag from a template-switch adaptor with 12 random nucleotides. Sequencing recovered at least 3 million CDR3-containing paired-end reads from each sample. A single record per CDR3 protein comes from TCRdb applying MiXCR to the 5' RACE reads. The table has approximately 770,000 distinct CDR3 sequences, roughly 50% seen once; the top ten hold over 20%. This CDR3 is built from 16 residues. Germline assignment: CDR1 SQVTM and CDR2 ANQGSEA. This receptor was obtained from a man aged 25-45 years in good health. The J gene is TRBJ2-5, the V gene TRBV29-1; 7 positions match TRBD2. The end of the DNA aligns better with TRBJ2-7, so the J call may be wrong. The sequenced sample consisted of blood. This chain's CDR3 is CGVGGVLGGTIYEQYF. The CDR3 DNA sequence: TGCGGCGTTGGGGGGGTCTTGGGCGGGACGATCTACGAGCAGTACTTC.